This T cell receptor (beta chain) was found in a study of regulatory T cells in long-lasting Graves disease. General study findings and limits: Persistent Graves' patients possessed reduced TCR diversity relative to recently diagnosed ones. There was favoring of TRBV28, TRBJ1-2 and TRBJ2-5 in persistent disease.

iRepertoire HTBI primers and Arm-PCR of CDR3 regions built TCR beta libraries. TCRdb re-called the multiplex PCR reads with MiXCR, one entry per CDR3 protein. The sample shows roughly 430,000 distinct CDR3 sequences, roughly 15% of them seen only once. This clonotype was observed at least ten times. Its antigen is unknown. The time point was: newly diagnosed GD, antithyroid drugs for less than 3 months. RNA isolated from PBMCs was used to make the TCR library. The ends were cut back, 4 bases at V and 7 bases at J, with 6 bases in the middle. The CDR3 totals 12 residues. Germline V CDR1 and CDR2: SGDLS, YYNGEE. These sequences were also reported in another study, on T cells in Graves' hyperthyroidism and ophthalmopathy. As that study records: A first-round RT-PCR of the TCR CDR3 used the HTBI primer set.

The sequenced sample was peripheral blood mononuclear cells (PBMCs), obtained at new diagnosis, from a patient treated with antithyroid drugs. The origin of this receptor is a woman in her 30s with Graves disease. This chain uses TRBV9 with TRBJ1-6; D not certain. CDR3 sequence reads: CASSLNNSPLHF. The CDR3, as DNA: TGTGCCAGCAGCCTTAACAATTCACCCCTCCACTTT.